These 12 T cell receptor beta chains share one sample of origin, sequenced in a study of blood T cell repertoires in COVID-19. Sequencing used immunoSEQ multiplex PCR; TCRdb keeps in-frame clones, though not all of them. The table lists about 190,000 clones, 70% to 80% of them singletons. Sequencing was done on a sample of peripheral blood. These receptors came from a woman aged 45-65 years with acute or convalescent COVID-19.

The chain recombines TRBV5-1 with TRBJ2-2, with 12 bases that match TRBD1. Germline V gene lookup returns CDR1 SGHRS and CDR2 YFSETQ. The CDR3 sequence is 16 residues long. After removal of 4 bases from V and 5 bases from J, the junction contained 6 bases not matched to a gene. The CDR3 loop reads CASSEGTGGRTGELFF. In nucleotides, the CDR3 is TGCGCCAGCAGCGAGGGGACAGGGGGCAGGACCGGGGAGCTGTTTTTT.

V usage is TRBV6-1 and J usage is TRBJ2-1; D ambiguous. Trimming cost V 2 bases and J 6 bases, with 14 bases left between them. The CDR3 loop spans 15 amino acids. CDR1 is MNHNS, CDR2 SASEGT, per germline. The CDR3 protein is CASSERSLRTNEQFF. CDR3 DNA sequence: TGTGCCAGCAGTGAACGGTCACTAAGAACCAATGAGCAGTTCTTC.

V is TRBV27 and J is TRBJ1-1, with D possibly TRBD1 on 5 matching bases. The CDR3 has 14 amino acids. Looked up from germline, CDR1 is MNHEY and CDR2 is SMNVEV (reference sequence). Trimming stripped 2 bases from V and 1 base from J, with 8 bases between. The CDR3 sequence is CASSLTGSNTEAFF. The CDR3 nucleotides are TGTGCCAGCAGTTTAACAGGTTCGAACACTGAAGCTTTCTTT.

As DNA, the CDR3 is TGTGCCAGCAGCGCTTTAGGACAGACGAACTATGGCTACACCTTC. It translates to CASSALGQTNYGYTF. The chain recombines TRBV5-4 with TRBJ1-2; TRBD1 is a possible D gene (6 bases). V dropped 4 bases and J dropped 2 bases, with 15 bases sitting between them. CDR3 length: 15 residues. CDR1 and CDR2 from the germline V gene are SGHNT and YYREEE (reference sequence).

The chain links TRBV9 to TRBJ2-7; weak D call: TRBD2 (5 bases). The length of the CDR3 is 15 residues. Germline lookup yields CDR1 SGDLS and CDR2 YYNGEE. V was trimmed by 0 bases and J by 4 bases, leaving 14 bases between them. CDR3 nucleotides: TGTGCCAGCAGCGTAGGAAGAGGGTATCCTTACGAGCAGTACTTC. Protein product: CASSVGRGYPYEQYF.

The chain employs TRBV30 and TRBJ2-3; D not certain. Trimming took off 4 bases at V and 1 base at J, with 12 bases between the two ends. CDR1 and CDR2 from the germline V gene are GTSNPN and SVGIG (reference sequence). This CDR3 is built from 14 residues. CDR3 in DNA: TGTGCCTGGATCAGGTTTGGGCGCACAGATACGCAGTATTTT. As protein: CAWIRFGRTDTQYF.

The chain employs TRBV30 and TRBJ1-2; tentatively, D is TRBD1 (6 bases). V was clipped by 3 bases and J by 2 bases, with 16 bases between them. CDR1 and CDR2 (germline): GTSNPN, SVGIG (reference sequence). The CDR3 has 15 amino acids. CDR3 sequence reads: CAWRRGMFGNYGYTF. The CDR3 DNA follows: TGTGCCTGGAGAAGGGGGATGTTCGGGAACTATGGCTACACCTTC.

Here the CDR3 DNA reads TGTGCCACCAGTGACCCTGTGAGCGGGGCAGGGTCTTACAATGAGCAGTTCTTC. It is translated as CATSDPVSGAGSYNEQFF. This chain links TRBV24-1 with TRBJ2-1; 7 bases are a match to TRBD2. The V gene's germline CDR1 is KGHDR and CDR2 SFDVKD. This CDR3 is 18 amino acids long. With V trimmed by 4 bases and J by 4 bases, 15 bases remained unmatched.

The chain carries TRBV19 and TRBJ1-5; the match to TRBD1 covers 8 bases. V was pared by 6 bases and J by 4 bases, with 5 bases of the junction left unmatched. This CDR3 has 14 amino acids. Germline V gives CDR1 LNHDA, CDR2 SQIVND (reference sequence). DNA of the CDR3: TGTGCCAGTAGCGACAGGGGAGTAAATCAGCCCCAGCATTTT. It is translated as CASSDRGVNQPQHF. Looking up the rest from reference TRBV19 and TRBJ1-5 gives the full variable domain: DGGITQSPKYLFRKEGQNVTLSCEQNLNHDAMYWYRQDPGQGLRLIYYSQIVNDFQKGDIAEGYSVSREKKESFPLTVTSAQKNPTAFYLCASSDRGVNQPQHFGDGTRLSIL.

The chain carries TRBV19 and TRBJ1-1; weak D call: TRBD1 (5 bases). Germline V gene data show CDR1 as LNHDA and CDR2 as SQIVND (reference sequence). With 3 bases removed from V and 0 bases from J, the gap between germline ends came to 11 bases. The length of the CDR3 is 15 residues. CDR3 nucleotides: TGTGCCAGTAGTATTTCGGGGGGGGTGAACACTGAAGCTTTCTTT. It codes for CASSISGGVNTEAFF.

The rearrangement joins TRBV15 to TRBJ1-2, with 9 bases aligning to TRBD1. The germline gives CDR1 LNHNV, CDR2 YYDKDF (reference sequence). The CDR3 is 14 amino acids. After removal of 5 bases from V and 5 bases from J, the junction contained 6 bases not matched to a gene. CDR3: CATSPLGQGYGYTF. CDR3 DNA sequence: TGTGCCACCAGCCCCCTGGGACAGGGTTATGGCTACACCTTC.

This clone turned up a few times. The rearrangement joins TRBV27 to TRBJ2-7; unclear D gene. CDR3 length: 13 amino acids. The V gene's germline CDR1 is MNHEY and CDR2 SMNVEV (reference sequence). V was cut by 3 bases and J by 3 bases, with 9 bases left in between. The CDR3 bases are TGTGCCAGCAGTTTGGTTTCAGGCTACGAGCAGTACTTC. It encodes CASSLVSGYEQYF.